The 7 T cell receptor beta chains below come from one sample, sequenced in a study of regulatory T cells in long-lasting Graves disease. Relying on iRepertoire HTBI primers and Arm-PCR of CDR3 regions, the team built TCR beta libraries. TCRdb itself ran the multiplex PCR reads through MiXCR, one entry per CDR3 protein. The sample has roughly 500,000 distinct CDR3 sequences; roughly 15% are singletons. Time point reported: newly diagnosed GD, antithyroid drugs for less than 3 months. PBMC RNA was the source of the TCR library. These data were likewise used in another study, on T cells in Graves' hyperthyroidism and ophthalmopathy.

Specimen: peripheral blood mononuclear cells (PBMCs), collected at new diagnosis, from a patient treated with antithyroid drugs. These receptors all come from a woman in her forties or fifties with Graves disease.

This clonotype showed up many times. The V gene is TRBV6-1, the J gene TRBJ2-7; maybe TRBD1 (6 bases). Trimming cost V 6 bases and J 2 bases, with 23 bases left between them. This CDR3 has 17 residues. Germline loops: CDR1 MNHNS, CDR2 SASEGT. The CDR3 DNA is TGTGCCAGCAGCCTCACTTCAGCTGGGACACCTACCTACGAGCAGTACTTC. This gives the protein CASSLTSAGTPTYEQYF.

This clonotype was counted many times. The chain combines TRBV19 with TRBJ1-1, with D possibly TRBD1 on 5 matching bases. V was trimmed by 3 bases and J by 5 bases, leaving 16 bases between them. Germline CDR1 reads LNHDA; CDR2 reads SQIVND (reference sequence). This CDR3 comprises 15 residues. CDR3 bases: TGTGCCAGTAGTATCCGCGGGACGGCTAATACTGAAGCTTTCTTT. Protein: CASSIRGTANTEAFF.

In this sample, this clonotype turned up a few times. The rearrangement joins TRBV20-1 to TRBJ2-1; D unclear. The V gene's germline CDR1 is DFQATT and CDR2 SNEGSKA (reference sequence). The CDR3 runs to 12 residues. V was cut by 3 bases and J by 10 bases, with 13 bases left in between. The DNA of the CDR3 is TGCAGTGCTAGTCGGCCTGGAAAGGAGCAGTTCTTC. Its protein is CSASRPGKEQFF.

This clonotype was seen repeatedly, ten times or more. This chain connects TRBV2 to TRBJ2-1; 8 positions agree with TRBD2. Germline lookup yields CDR1 SNHLY and CDR2 FYNNEI. J gave up 9 bases and V 7 bases, and 11 bases lay outside the gene matches. The CDR3 is made up of 14 amino acids. In DNA, the CDR3 is TGTGCCAGCACCCGGGTGAAGCGGGAGACTGAGCAGTTCTTC. Protein product: CASTRVKRETEQFF.

A few counts support this clonotype. V is TRBV20-1 and J is TRBJ2-1, with TRBD1 identical over 7 bases. In germline, CDR1 is DFQATT, CDR2 SNEGSKA (reference sequence). The CDR3 runs 15 residues. J gave up 5 bases and V 0 bases, and 7 bases lay outside the gene matches. This CDR3 reads CSAREPGQLHNEQFF. In DNA, the CDR3 is TGCAGTGCTAGAGAACCGGGACAGCTCCACAATGAGCAGTTCTTC.

This chain uses TRBV7-2 with TRBJ2-1, with 12 bases fitting TRBD2. The CDR3 is 17 residues long. Losses at the gene ends were 5 bases for V and 4 bases for J; bases not matched to a gene: 9. Germline loops: CDR1 SGHTA, CDR2 FQGNSA. CDR3 coding DNA: TGTGCCAGCAGCGGTCGACTAGCGGGGGCTCTATACAATGAGCAGTTCTTC. Its protein product is CASSGRLAGALYNEQFF. Variable domain in full (rest from reference TRBV7-2 and TRBJ2-1): GAGVSQSPSNKVTEKGKDVELRCDPISGHTALYWYRQSLGQGLEFLIYFQGNSAPDKSGLPSDRFSAERTGGSVSTLTIQRTQQEDSAVYLCASSGRLAGALYNEQFFGPGTRLTVL.

This clonotype was detected many times. The rearrangement links TRBV30 to TRBJ2-7, with TRBD1 identical over 8 bases. J gave up 7 bases and V 2 bases, and 4 bases lay outside the gene matches. The germline CDR1 and CDR2 sequences are GTSNPN and SVGIG (reference sequence). The CDR3 has 12 amino acids. CDR3 bases: TGTGCCTGGAGTCACAGGGGGGATGAGCAGTACTTC. It codes for CAWSHRGDEQYF.